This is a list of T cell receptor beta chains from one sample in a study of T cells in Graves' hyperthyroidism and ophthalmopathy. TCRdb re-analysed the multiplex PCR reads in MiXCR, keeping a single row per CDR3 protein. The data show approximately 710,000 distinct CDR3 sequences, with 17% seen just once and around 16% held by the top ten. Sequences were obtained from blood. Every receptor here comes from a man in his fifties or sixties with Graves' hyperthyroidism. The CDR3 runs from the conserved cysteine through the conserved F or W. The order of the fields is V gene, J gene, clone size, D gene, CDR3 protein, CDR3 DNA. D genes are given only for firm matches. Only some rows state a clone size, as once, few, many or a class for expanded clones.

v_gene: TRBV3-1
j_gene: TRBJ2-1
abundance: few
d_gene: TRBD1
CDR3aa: CASSQQTGGLDNEQFF
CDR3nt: TGTGCCAGCAGCCAACAGACAGGGGGCTTGGACAATGAGCAGTTCTTC

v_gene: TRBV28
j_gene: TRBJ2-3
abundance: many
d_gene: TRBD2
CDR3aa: CASSALAGPRNTQYF
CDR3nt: TGTGCCAGCAGTGCACTAGCGGGCCCCAGGAATACGCAGTATTTT

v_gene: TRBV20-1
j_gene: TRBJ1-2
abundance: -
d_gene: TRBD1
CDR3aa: CSAPHYRGTNYGYTF
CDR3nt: TGCAGTGCCCCCCACTACAGGGGCACTAACTATGGCTACACCTTC

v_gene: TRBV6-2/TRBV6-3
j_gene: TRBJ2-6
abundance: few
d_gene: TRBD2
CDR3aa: CASRGGGAGANVLTF
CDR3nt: TGTGCCAGCAGAGGCGGGGGAGCCGGGGCCAACGTCCTGACTTTC

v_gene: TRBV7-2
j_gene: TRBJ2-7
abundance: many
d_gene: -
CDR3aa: CASSLGQGSAYEQYF
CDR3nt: TGTGCCAGCAGCTTAGGGCAGGGGAGCGCCTACGAGCAGTACTTC

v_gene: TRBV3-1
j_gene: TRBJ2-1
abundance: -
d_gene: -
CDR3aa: CASSQDSGPSYNEQFF
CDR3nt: TGTGCCAGCAGCCAAGACTCCGGGCCATCCTACAATGAGCAGTTCTTC

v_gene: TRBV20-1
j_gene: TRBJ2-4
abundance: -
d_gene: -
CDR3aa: CSERTLAKNIQYF
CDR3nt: TGCAGTGAAAGGACTTTAGCCAAAAACATTCAGTACTTC

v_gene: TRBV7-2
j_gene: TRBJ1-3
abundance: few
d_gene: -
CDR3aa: CASSLAYSGNTIYF
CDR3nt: TGTGCCAGCAGCCTCGCCTACTCTGGAAACACCATATATTTT

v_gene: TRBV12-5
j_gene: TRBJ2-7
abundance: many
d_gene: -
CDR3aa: CASGLVSGPSSYEQYF
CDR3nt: TGTGCTAGTGGTTTGGTAAGCGGCCCTAGCTCCTACGAGCAGTACTTC

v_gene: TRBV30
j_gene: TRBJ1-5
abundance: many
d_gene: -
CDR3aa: CAWSVDGNQPQHF
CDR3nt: TGTGCCTGGAGTGTCGATGGGAACCAGCCCCAGCATTTT

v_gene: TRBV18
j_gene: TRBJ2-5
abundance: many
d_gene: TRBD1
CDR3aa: CASSPRQGSQETQYF
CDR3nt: TGTGCCAGCTCACCACGACAGGGATCACAAGAGACCCAGTACTTC

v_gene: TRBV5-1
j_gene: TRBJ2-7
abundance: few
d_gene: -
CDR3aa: CASSSRTDSYEQYF
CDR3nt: TGCGCCAGCAGCTCCCGGACGGATTCCTACGAGCAGTACTTC

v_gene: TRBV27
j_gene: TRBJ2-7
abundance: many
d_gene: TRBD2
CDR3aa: CASSLSTSGYEQYF
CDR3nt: TGTGCCAGCAGTTTATCGACTAGCGGCTACGAGCAGTACTTC

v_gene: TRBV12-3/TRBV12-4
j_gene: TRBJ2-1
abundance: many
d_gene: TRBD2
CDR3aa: CASSFLTSGRNEQFF
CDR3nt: TGTGCCAGCAGTTTTTTGACTAGCGGAAGGAATGAGCAGTTCTTC

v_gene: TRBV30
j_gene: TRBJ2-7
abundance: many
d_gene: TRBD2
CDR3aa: CAWEDWREGRYEQYF
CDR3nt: TGTGCCTGGGAAGATTGGCGGGAGGGCCGGTACGAGCAGTACTTC

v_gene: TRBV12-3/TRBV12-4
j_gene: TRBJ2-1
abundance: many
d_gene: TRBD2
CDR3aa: CASSNPGTSGRNEQFF
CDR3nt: TGTGCCAGCAGCAATCCTGGTACTAGCGGGAGAAATGAGCAGTTCTTC

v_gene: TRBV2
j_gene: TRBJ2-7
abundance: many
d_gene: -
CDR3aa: CATSPGSAYEQYF
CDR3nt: TGTGCCACCTCTCCCGGGAGTGCCTACGAGCAGTACTTC

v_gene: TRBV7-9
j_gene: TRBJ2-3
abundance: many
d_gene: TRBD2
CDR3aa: CASSSPGEREGTDTQYF
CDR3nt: TGTGCCAGCAGCTCCCCTGGGGAGCGGGAGGGAACAGATACGCAGTATTTT

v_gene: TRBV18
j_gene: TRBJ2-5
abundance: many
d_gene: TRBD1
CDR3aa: CASSYPWDREETQYF
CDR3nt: TGTGCCAGCTCGTATCCTTGGGACAGGGAGGAGACCCAGTACTTC

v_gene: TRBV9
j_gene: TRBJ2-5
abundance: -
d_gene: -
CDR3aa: CASSSGAPGAQYF
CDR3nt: TGTGCCAGCAGCTCGGGAGCCCCCGGGGCCCAGTACTTC

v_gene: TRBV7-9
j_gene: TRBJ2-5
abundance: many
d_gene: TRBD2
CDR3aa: CASSPTLGLAGATGAETQYF
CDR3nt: TGTGCCAGCAGCCCTACTCTGGGGCTAGCGGGAGCTACCGGAGCTGAGACCCAGTACTTC

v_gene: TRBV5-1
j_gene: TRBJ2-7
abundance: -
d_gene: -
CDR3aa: CASSRSPGQPSYEQYF
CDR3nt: TGCGCCAGCAGCCGATCCCCGGGACAACCAAGCTACGAGCAGTACTTC

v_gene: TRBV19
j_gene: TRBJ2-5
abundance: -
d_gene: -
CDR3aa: CASTSGQETQYF
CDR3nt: -

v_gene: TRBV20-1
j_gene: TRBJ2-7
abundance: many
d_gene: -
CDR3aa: CSARVAGAINEQYF
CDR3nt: TGCAGTGCTAGAGTGGCAGGGGCTATCAACGAGCAGTACTTC

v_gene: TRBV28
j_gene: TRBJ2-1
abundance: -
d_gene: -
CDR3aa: CASNEGGEVHNEQFF
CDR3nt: TGTGCCAGCAATGAGGGGGGCGAGGTCCACAATGAGCAGTTCTTC

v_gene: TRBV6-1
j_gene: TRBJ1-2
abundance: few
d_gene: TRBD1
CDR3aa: CASSSNPGTGFYGYTF
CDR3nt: TGTGCCAGCAGTTCAAATCCCGGGACAGGGTTCTATGGCTACACCTTC

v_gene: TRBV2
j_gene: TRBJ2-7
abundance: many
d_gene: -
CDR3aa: CASKSWAGTAYEQYF
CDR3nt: TGTGCCAGCAAGAGTTGGGCGGGAACAGCCTACGAGCAGTACTTC

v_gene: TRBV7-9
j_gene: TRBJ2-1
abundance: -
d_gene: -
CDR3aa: CASSWTVSSSYNEQFF
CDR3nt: TGTGCCAGCAGCTGGACAGTTTCCAGCTCCTACAATGAGCAGTTCTTC

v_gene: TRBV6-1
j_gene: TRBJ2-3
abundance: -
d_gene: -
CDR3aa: CATKRGDTQYF
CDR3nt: TGTGCCACCAAAAGGGGAGATACGCAGTATTTT

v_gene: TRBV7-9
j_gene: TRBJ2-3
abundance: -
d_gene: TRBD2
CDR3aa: CASRRASGTLEGRDTQYF
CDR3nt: TGTGCCAGCAGGAGGGCTAGCGGGACCCTCGAGGGCAGAGATACGCAGTATTTT

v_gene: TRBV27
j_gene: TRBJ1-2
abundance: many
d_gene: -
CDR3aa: CASSLRGFDYTF
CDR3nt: TGTGCCAGCAGTTTACGGGGGTTTGACTACACCTTC

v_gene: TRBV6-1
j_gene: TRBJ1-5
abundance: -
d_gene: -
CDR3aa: CASSEQIGNQPQHF
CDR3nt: TGTGCCAGCAGTGAACAGATCGGAAATCAGCCCCAGCATTTT

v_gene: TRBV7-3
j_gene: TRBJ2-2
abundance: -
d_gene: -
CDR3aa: CASRKLGVLNTGELFF
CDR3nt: TGTGCCAGCAGGAAGTTAGGGGTGTTGAACACCGGGGAGCTGTTTTTT

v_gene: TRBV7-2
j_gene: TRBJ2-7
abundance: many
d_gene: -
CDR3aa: CASSFRGPNNAYEQYF
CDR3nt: TGTGCCAGCAGCTTTCGCGGTCCAAACAATGCCTACGAGCAGTACTTC

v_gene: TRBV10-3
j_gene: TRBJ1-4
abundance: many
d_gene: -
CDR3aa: CAISDTSSTNEKLFF
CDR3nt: TGTGCCATCAGTGATACAAGTTCAACTAATGAAAAACTGTTTTTT

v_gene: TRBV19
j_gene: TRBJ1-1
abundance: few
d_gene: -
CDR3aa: CASSIDGSAGTKAFF
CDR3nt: TGTGCCAGTAGTATAGACGGCTCAGCCGGTACGAAAGCTTTCTTT

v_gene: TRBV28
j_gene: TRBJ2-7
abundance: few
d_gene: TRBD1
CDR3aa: CASSRQGLYEQYF
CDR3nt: TGTGCCAGCAGTAGACAGGGATTGTACGAGCAGTACTTC

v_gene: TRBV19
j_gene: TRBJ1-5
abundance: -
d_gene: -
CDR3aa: CASSILVNSNQPQHF
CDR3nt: TGTGCCAGTAGTATACTCGTCAATAGCAATCAGCCCCAGCATTTT

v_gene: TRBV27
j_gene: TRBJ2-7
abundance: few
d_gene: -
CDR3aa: CASSEFRGGQYF
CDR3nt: TGTGCCAGCAGTGAATTTCGTGGTGGGCAGTACTTC

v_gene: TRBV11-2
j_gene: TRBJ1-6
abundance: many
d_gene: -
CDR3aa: CASSLVNSPLHF
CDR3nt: TGTGCCAGCAGCCTCGTTAATTCACCCCTCCACTTT

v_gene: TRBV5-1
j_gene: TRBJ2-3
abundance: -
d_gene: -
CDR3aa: CASGFLSVHTQYF
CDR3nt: TGCGCCAGCGGGTTCCTTAGCGTACATACGCAGTATTTT

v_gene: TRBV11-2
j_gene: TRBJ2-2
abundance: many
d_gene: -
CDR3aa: CASSFDDLTGELFF
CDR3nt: TGTGCCAGCAGCTTCGACGACCTTACCGGGGAGCTGTTTTTT